The present TCR beta chain was sequenced within a study of blood T cell repertoires in COVID-19. This clone turned up a few times. TCRdb keeps only in-frame clones here, not all; method: immunoSEQ multiplex PCR. The sample holds tens of thousands of clones; more than 80% are singletons and the top ten take over 15%. The specimen was peripheral blood. The clonotype comes from a woman of 80 years or more with acute or convalescent COVID-19.

CDR3 loop: CASSGPNQPQHF. The CDR3 coding sequence is TGTGCCAGCTCTGGGCCCAATCAGCCCCAGCATTTT. The chain uses TRBV5-4 and TRBJ1-5; D not resolved. Trimming cost V 7 bases and J 3 bases, with 8 bases left between them. Germline lookup yields CDR1 SGHNT and CDR2 YYREEE (reference sequence). This CDR3 spans 12 amino acids.